Sequencing of this TCR beta chain was carried out in a study of Graves' ophthalmopathy and Graves' hyperthyroidism. For repertoire sequencing, the TCR beta CDR3 regions were amplified from RNA transcripts. The workflow started with a first-round RT-PCR run with HTBI primers and then moved on to a second-round multiplex PCR. In TCRdb, the multiplex PCR reads were re-called with MiXCR into one record per CDR3 protein. The sample has some 1.1 million distinct CDR3 sequences, about two fifths seen once. The CDR3 is 12 residues long. Germline CDR1 and CDR2: DFQATT and SNEGSKA (reference sequence). V shed 6 bases, J shed 7 bases, and the junction held 5 bases outside the gene matches. This clonotype was detected only once.

The sequence was collected from an adult man with Graves' hyperthyroidism. The chain recombines TRBV20-1 with TRBJ1-4, with 7 bases matching TRBD1. Material: peripheral blood or thyroid tissue (not recorded which). CDR3 DNA: TGCAGTGCCCCAGGGGACAGTGAAAAACTGTTTTTT. Amino acid sequence: CSAPGDSEKLFF.